These 8 T cell receptor beta chains came from one sample sequenced in a study of long-term antiretroviral therapy in people with HIV. The assay, immunoSEQ v3.0, was run at survey level. Clones were read by immunoSEQ multiplex PCR, and TCRdb kept only the in-frame ones, dropping some. The sample lists some 20,000 clones, less than 85% occurring once. Sequencing used unsorted PBMCs, obtained 0.9 years after starting antiretroviral therapy. These receptors all come from a man between 18 and 35 years old with HIV.

The chain couples TRBV6-6 to TRBJ2-2, with 8 bases that match TRBD1. The CDR3 contains 16 residues. Looked up from germline, CDR1 is MNHNY and CDR2 is SVGAGI (reference sequence). The junction had 4 bases not matched to a gene; V was cut back by 0 bases and J by 4 bases. For the CDR3, the DNA is TGTGCCAGCAGTTACTCGCAGGGGGCGGTCACCGGGGAGCTGTTTTTT. Translation gives CASSYSQGAVTGELFF.

CDR3 region: CASSLPGDGSNSPLHF. CDR3 sequence (DNA): TGTGCCAGCAGTTTACCCGGGGACGGATCAAATTCACCCCTCCACTTT. The chain has TRBV28 and TRBJ1-6; D possibly corresponds to TRBD1 (5 bases). The V gene lost 2 bases and the J gene lost 7 bases, with 15 bases spanning the gap. Looked up from germline, CDR1 is MDHEN and CDR2 is SYDVKM. The CDR3 is 16 amino acids.

The chain uses TRBV27 and TRBJ2-5; perhaps TRBD1 as D (6 bases). The J call could be wrong; TRBJ2-7 is a better fit for the DNA end. The CDR3 consists of 14 residues. Per the germline V gene, CDR1 is MNHEY and CDR2 is SMNVEV (reference sequence). Here the CDR3 DNA reads TGTGCCAGCAGTAGGCACAGGGTGGACTACGAGCAGTACTTC. It translates to CASSRHRVDYEQYF.

The chain carries TRBV11-2 and TRBJ2-7; D could derive from TRBD1 or TRBD2 (6 bases each). This CDR3 region has 15 residues. In germline, CDR1 is SGHAT, CDR2 FQNNGV. V dropped 2 bases and J dropped 4 bases, with 15 bases sitting between them. This CDR3 reads CASSLKPGAPYEQYF. In DNA, the CDR3 is TGTGCCAGCAGCTTAAAACCGGGGGCACCTTACGAGCAGTACTTC.

The chain recombines TRBV7-2 with TRBJ2-4, with TRBD2 matching 8 bases. This CDR3 is built from 17 residues. CDR1 SGHTA and CDR2 FQGNSA come from the germline V gene. With 2 bases clipped from V and 4 bases from J, the junction kept 10 bases outside the gene matches. The CDR3 here is CASSLSVGGAGKNIQYF. The CDR3 DNA follows: TGTGCCAGCAGCTTATCCGTCGGGGGGGCCGGTAAAAACATTCAGTACTTC.

The rearrangement links TRBV7-9 to TRBJ2-3; 7 bases match TRBD2. V dropped 5 bases and J dropped 4; count of bases not matched to a gene: 3. The CDR3 covers 13 residues. The germline V gene encodes CDR1 SEHNR and CDR2 FQNEAQ (reference sequence). CDR3 loop: CASSPGGPDTQYF. CDR3 DNA: TGTGCCAGCAGCCCGGGAGGTCCAGATACGCAGTATTTT.

There are a few counts of this clone. A junction boundary mismatches the germline segment, possibly from a read error. The rearrangement joins TRBV7-2 to TRBJ1-5; D is unresolved. CDR3 length: 14 residues. Germline values: CDR1 SGHTA, CDR2 FQGNSA. The CDR3 reads CASRLDYSNQPQHF. The CDR3 DNA is TGTGCCAGCAGATTAGACTATAGCAATCAGCCCCAGCATTTT.

The chain combines TRBV4-1 with TRBJ1-3; no clear D. Deletions cut 1 base from V and 12 bases from J, with 13 bases between. In germline, CDR1 is MGHRA, CDR2 YSYEKL. This CDR3 spans 13 amino acids. Here the CDR3 DNA reads TGCGCCAGCAGCCAAGGTGCGGGGAAAGGCATATATTTT. This encodes CASSQGAGKGIYF.